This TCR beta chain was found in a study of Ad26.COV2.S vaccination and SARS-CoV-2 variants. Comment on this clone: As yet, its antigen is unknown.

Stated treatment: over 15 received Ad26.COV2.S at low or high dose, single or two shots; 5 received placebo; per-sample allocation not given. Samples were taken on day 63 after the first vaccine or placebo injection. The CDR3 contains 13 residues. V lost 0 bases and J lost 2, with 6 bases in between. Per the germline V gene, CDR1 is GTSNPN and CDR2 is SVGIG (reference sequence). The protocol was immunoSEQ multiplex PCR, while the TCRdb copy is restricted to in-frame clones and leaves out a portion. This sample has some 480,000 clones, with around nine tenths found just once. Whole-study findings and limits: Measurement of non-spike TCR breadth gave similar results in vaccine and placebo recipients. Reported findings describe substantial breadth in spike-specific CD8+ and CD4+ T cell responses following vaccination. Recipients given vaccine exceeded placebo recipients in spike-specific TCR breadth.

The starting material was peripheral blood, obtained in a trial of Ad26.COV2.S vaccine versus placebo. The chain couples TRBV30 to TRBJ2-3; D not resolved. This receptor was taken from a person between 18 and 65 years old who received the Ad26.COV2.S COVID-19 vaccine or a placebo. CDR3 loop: CAWSVPYTDTQYF. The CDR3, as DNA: TGTGCCTGGAGTGTGCCGTACACAGATACGCAGTATTTT.